This T cell receptor beta chain was obtained from a study of T cell repertoires in cytomegalovirus infection. Study-level information: Matching HLA type and CMV infection were both indicated by public TCR beta signatures. General study points: Across the ex vivo response, the dominant clonotypes were HLA-C-restricted CMV-specific TCR beta clonotypes. People with CMV and the relevant HLA were identified by cumulative public TCR beta family frequency.

One entry per CDR3 protein results from TCRdb running MiXCR on the reads. Of 150,000 to 200,000 distinct CDR3 sequences in the sample, roughly a fifth are singletons; the top ten hold about 2.9%. Trimming pared 3 bases from V and 14 bases from J, leaving 20 bases between. The CDR3 loop spans 14 amino acids. Germline CDR1 is KGHSH and CDR2 is LQKENI. On this clonotype itself: Antigen unknown.

Sequenced material: PBMCs. The clonotype originates from a human donor in good health (CMV status not recorded). Some clones in this sample may be carry-over from other donors' samples. The chain joins TRBV18 to TRBJ2-1, with D perhaps matching TRBD2 (5 bases). The CDR3: CASSPSADRATEFF. The CDR3 nucleotides are TGTGCCAGCTCACCTAGCGCGGACCGGGCTACGGAGTTCTTC.